A single sample is the source of the 4 T cell receptor beta chains below, sequenced in a study of breast tumors, draining lymph nodes, adjacent tissues. TCRdb passed the multiplex PCR reads through MiXCR, listing each CDR3 protein once. The data contain about 12,000 distinct CDR3 sequences, 40% to 55% of them seen just once; the ten biggest clones take up approximately 41%. The sample comprised tumor-adjacent breast tissue. The source of these receptors is a female donor with breast cancer. Some clones in this sample may be carry-over from other donors' samples.

The rearrangement uses TRBV11-3 and TRBJ2-5, with 10 bases identical to TRBD2. The length of the CDR3 is 16 residues. Germline CDR1 is SGHNT and CDR2 is YENEEA. V shed 5 bases and J 2 bases; nucleotides not matched to a gene: 8. CDR3 region: CASSATGTSEQETQYF. In DNA, the CDR3 is TGTGCCAGCAGCGCGACCGGGACTAGCGAACAAGAGACCCAGTACTTC.

This clonotype is termed medium-sized. The chain recombines TRBV4-1 with TRBJ2-7; D may correspond to TRBD1 or TRBD2 (5 bases each). CDR3 size: 15 residues. Germline V gene data show CDR1 as MGHRA and CDR2 as YSYEKL. The V end was cut by 3 bases, the J end by 7 bases, with 19 bases between. The CDR3 loop reads CASSHGTSAWEEQYF. The DNA of the CDR3 is TGCGCCAGCAGCCACGGGACCTCCGCTTGGGAAGAGCAGTACTTC.

V usage is TRBV7-6 and J usage is TRBJ2-3; 10 bases line up with TRBD1. CDR3 length equals 16 residues. Germline loops: CDR1 SGHVS, CDR2 FNYEAQ. Trimming removed 5 bases from V and 2 bases from J; junction bases left unmatched: 7. The CDR3 DNA follows: TGTGCCAGCAGCCAACGGACAGGGGGGGACACAGATACGCAGTATTTT. Amino acids: CASSQRTGGDTDTQYF.

The chain links TRBV7-9 to TRBJ2-3; 12 nucleotides match TRBD2. The germline V gene encodes CDR1 SEHNR and CDR2 FQNEAQ (reference sequence). CDR3 size: 16 residues. The ends lost 6 bases at V and 4 bases at J; junction bases unmatched: 8. The CDR3 nucleotides are TGTGCCAGCAGTCCAGGCCGACTAGCGGGAGCAGATACGCAGTATTTT. Translating it yields CASSPGRLAGADTQYF. Variable domain in full (rest from reference TRBV7-9 and TRBJ2-3): DTGVSQNPRHKITKRGQNVTFRCDPISEHNRLYWYRQTLGQGPEFLTYFQNEAQLEKSRLLSDRFSAERPKGSFSTLEIQRTEQGDSAMYLCASSPGRLAGADTQYFGPGTRLTVL.